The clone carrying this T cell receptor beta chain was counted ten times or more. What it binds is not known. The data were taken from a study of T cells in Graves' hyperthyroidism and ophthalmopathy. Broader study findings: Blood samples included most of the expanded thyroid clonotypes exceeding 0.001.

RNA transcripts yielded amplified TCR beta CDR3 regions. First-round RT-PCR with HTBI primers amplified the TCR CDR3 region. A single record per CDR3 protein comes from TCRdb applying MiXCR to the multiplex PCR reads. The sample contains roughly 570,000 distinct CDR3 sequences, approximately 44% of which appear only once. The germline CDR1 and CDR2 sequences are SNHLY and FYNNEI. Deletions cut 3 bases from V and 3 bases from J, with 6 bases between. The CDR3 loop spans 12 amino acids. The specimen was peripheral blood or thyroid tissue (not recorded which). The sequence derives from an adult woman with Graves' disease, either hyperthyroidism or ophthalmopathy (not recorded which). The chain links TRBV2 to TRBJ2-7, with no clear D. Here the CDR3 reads CASSDRGYEQYF. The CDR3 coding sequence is TGTGCCAGCAGTGATCGCGGCTACGAGCAGTACTTC.